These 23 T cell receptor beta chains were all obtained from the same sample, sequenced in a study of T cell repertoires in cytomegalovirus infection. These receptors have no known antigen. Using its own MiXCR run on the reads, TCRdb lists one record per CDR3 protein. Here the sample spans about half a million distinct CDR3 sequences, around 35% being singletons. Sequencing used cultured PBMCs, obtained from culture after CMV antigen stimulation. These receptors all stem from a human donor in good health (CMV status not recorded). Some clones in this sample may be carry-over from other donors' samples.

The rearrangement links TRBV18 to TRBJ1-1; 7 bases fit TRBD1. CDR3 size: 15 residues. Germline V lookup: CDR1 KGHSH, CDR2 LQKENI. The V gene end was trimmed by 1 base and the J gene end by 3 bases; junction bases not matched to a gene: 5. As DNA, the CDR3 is TGTGCCAGCTCACCACTCGCCCAGGGGGACACTGAAGCTTTCTTT. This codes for CASSPLAQGDTEAFF.

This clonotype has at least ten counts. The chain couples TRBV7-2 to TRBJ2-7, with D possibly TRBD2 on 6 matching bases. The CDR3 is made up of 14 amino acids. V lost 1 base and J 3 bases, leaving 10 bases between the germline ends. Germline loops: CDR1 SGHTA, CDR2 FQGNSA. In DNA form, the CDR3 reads TGTGCCAGCAGCTTAGGGGAGGTGCTCTACGAGCAGTACTTC. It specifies CASSLGEVLYEQYF.

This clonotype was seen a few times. The CDR3 loop reads CASSQESAYEQFF. CDR3 sequence (DNA): TGCGCCAGCAGCCAAGAGTCAGCCTATGAGCAGTTCTTC. V and J are TRBV4-1 and TRBJ2-1, with no clear D. This CDR3 has 13 residues. Trimming took 0 bases from V and 8 from J, leaving 8 bases between them. The germline CDR1 and CDR2 sequences are MGHRA and YSYEKL.

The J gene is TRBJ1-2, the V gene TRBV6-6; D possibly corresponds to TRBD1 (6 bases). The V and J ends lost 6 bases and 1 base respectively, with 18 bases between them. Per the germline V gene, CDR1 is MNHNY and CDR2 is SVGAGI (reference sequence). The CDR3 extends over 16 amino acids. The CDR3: CASSLTSGQLNYGYTF. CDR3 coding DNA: TGTGCCAGCAGCCTAACCTCCGGACAGCTTAACTATGGCTACACCTTC.

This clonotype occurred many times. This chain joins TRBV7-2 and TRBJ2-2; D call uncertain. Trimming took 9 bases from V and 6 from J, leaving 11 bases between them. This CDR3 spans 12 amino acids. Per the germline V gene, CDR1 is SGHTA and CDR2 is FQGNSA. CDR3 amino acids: CASTELAGELFF. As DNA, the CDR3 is TGTGCCAGTACAGAGCTGGCCGGGGAGCTGTTTTTT.

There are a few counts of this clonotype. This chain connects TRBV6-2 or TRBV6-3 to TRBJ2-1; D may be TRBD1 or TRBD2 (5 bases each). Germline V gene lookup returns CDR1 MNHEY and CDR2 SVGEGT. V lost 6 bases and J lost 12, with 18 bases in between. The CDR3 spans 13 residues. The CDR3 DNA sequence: TGTGCCAGCAGCCAACGAGCACGGGACGGGCAGTTCTTC. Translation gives CASSQRARDGQFF.

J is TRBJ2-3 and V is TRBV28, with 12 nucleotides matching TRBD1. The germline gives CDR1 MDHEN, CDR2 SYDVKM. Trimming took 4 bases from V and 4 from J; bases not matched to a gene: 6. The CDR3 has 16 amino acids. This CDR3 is CASSSSGQGASDTQYF. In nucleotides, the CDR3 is TGTGCCAGCAGTTCGTCGGGACAGGGGGCATCAGATACGCAGTATTTT. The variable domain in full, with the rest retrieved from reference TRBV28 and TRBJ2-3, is DVKVTQSSRYLVKRTGEKVFLECVQDMDHENMFWYRQDPGLGLRLIYFSYDVKMKEKGDIPEGYSVSREKKERFSLILESASTNQTSMYLCASSSSGQGASDTQYFGPGTRLTVL.

The CDR3 here is CASTGQGQTDTQYF. The CDR3 DNA reads as TGTGCCAGCACCGGACAGGGTCAAACAGATACGCAGTATTTT. The genes are TRBV5-6 and TRBJ2-3; TRBD1 agrees at 8 bases. The CDR3 is 14 amino acids. Germline V gives CDR1 SGHDT, CDR2 YYEEEE. V was clipped by 6 bases and J by 3 bases; unmatched bases: 6. Variable domain in full (rest from reference TRBV5-6 and TRBJ2-3): DAGVTQSPTHLIKTRGQQVTLRCSPKSGHDTVSWYQQALGQGPQFIFQYYEEEERQRGNFPDRFSGHQFPNYSSELNVNALLLGDSALYLCASTGQGQTDTQYFGPGTRLTVL.

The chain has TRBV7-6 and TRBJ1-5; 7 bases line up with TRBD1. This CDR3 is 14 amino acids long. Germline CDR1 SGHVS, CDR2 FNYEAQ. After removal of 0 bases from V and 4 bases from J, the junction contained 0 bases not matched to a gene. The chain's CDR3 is CASSLADRNQPQHF. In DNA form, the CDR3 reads TGTGCCAGCAGCTTAGCGGACAGGAATCAGCCCCAGCATTTT.

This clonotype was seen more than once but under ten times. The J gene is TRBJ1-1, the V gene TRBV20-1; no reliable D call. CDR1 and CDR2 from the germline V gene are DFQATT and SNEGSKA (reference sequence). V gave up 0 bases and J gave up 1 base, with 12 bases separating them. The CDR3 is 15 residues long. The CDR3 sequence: CSAREGTVGNTEAFF. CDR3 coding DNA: TGCAGTGCTAGAGAGGGAACCGTCGGGAACACTGAAGCTTTCTTT.

CDR3 in DNA: TGTGCCAGCAGCCGTCTCCCGGGGATGGGACTCTCCTACGAGCAGTACTTC. Amino acid sequence: CASSRLPGMGLSYEQYF. The chain combines TRBV6-6 with TRBJ2-7; maybe TRBD2 (6 bases). CDR3 length: 17 residues. Germline V gives CDR1 MNHNY, CDR2 SVGAGI (reference sequence). Trimming took 6 bases from V and 0 from J, leaving 21 bases between them.

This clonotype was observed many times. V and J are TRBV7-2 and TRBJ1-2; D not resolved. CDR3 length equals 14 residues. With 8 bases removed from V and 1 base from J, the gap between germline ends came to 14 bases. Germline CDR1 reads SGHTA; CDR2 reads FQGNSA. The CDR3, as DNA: TGTGCCAGCGCTAGTGATGGGTTTAACTATGGCTACACCTTC. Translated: CASASDGFNYGYTF.

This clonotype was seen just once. Here the CDR3 reads CATSRDRAGVEKLFF. The CDR3 DNA follows: TGTGCCACCAGCAGAGATCGGGCAGGGGTAGAAAAACTGTTTTTT. V and J are TRBV15 and TRBJ1-4, with TRBD1 as a possible D gene (6 bases). The CDR3 contains 15 residues. Deletions cut 0 bases from V and 8 bases from J, with 13 bases between. CDR1 is LNHNV and CDR2 is YYDKDF in the germline V gene (reference sequence).

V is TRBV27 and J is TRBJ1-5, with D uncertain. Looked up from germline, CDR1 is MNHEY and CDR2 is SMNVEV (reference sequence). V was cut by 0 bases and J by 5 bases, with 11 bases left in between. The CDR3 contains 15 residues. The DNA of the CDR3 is TGTGCCAGCAGTTTATCGAATTTTGGCGATCAGCCCCAGCATTTT. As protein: CASSLSNFGDQPQHF.

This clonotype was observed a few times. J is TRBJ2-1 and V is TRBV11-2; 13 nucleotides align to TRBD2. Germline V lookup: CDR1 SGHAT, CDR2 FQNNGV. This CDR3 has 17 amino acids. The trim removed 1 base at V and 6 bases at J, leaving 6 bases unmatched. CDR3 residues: CASSLGQLAGGGNEQFF. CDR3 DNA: TGTGCCAGCAGCTTAGGACAACTAGCGGGAGGGGGCAATGAGCAGTTCTTC. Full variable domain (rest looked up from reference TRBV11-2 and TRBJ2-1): EAGVAQSPRYKIIEKRQSVAFWCNPISGHATLYWYQQILGQGPKLLIQFQNNGVVDDSQLPKDRFSAERLKGVDSTLKIQPAKLEDSAVYLCASSLGQLAGGGNEQFFGPGTRLTVL.

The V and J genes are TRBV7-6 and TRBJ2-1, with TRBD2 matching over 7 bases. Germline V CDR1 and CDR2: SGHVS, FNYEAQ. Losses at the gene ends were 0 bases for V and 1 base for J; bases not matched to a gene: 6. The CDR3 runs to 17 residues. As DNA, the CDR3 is TGTGCCAGCAGCTTAGCCACCAGCGGGAAATCCTACAATGAGCAGTTCTTC. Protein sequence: CASSLATSGKSYNEQFF.

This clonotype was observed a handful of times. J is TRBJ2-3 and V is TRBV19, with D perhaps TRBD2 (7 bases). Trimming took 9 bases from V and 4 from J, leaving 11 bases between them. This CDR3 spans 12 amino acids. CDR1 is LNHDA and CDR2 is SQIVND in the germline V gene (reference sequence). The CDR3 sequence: CASPGGPDTQYF. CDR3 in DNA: TGTGCCAGCCCGGGGGGCCCAGATACGCAGTATTTT.

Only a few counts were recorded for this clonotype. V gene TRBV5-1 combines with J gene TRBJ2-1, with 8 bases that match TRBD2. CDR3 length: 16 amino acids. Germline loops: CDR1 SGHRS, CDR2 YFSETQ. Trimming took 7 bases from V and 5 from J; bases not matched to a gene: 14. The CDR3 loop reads CASRTWTSQTNNEQFF. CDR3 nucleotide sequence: TGCGCCAGCCGAACCTGGACTAGCCAAACAAACAATGAGCAGTTCTTC.

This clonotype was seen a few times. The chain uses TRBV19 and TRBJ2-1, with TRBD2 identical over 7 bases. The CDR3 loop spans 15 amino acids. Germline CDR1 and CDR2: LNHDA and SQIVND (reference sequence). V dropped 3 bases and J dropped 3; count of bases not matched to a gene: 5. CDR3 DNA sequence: TGTGCCAGTAGTATCCGCGGGAGCGTCTACAATGAGCAGTTCTTC. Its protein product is CASSIRGSVYNEQFF.

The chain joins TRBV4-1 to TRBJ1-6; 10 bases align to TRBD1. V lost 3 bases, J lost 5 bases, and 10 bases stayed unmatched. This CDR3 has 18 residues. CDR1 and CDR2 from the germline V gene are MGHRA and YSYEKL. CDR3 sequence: CASSHWVTGTGDNSPLHF. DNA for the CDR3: TGCGCCAGCAGCCATTGGGTCACCGGGACAGGGGATAATTCACCCCTCCACTTT.

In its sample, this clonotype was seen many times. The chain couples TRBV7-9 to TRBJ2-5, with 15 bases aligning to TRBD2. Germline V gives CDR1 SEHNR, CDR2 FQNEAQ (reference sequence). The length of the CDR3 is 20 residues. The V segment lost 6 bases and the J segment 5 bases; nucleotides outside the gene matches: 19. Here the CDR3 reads CASSRRTSGRAEVPGETQYF. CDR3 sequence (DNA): TGTGCCAGCAGTCGTAGGACTAGCGGGAGGGCAGAAGTTCCGGGGGAGACCCAGTACTTC.

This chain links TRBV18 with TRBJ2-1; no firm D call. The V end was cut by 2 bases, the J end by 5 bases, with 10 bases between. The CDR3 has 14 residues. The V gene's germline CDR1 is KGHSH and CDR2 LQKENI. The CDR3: CASSPMLGDNEQFF. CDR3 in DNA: TGTGCCAGCTCACCAATGCTCGGCGACAATGAGCAGTTCTTC.

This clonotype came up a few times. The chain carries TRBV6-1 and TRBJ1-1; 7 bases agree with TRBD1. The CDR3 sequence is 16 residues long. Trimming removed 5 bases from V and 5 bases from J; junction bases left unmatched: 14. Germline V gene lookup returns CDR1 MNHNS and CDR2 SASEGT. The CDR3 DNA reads TGTGCCAGCAGTTCTTTTCGAGGGGGCCGGTTGACTGAAGCTTTCTTT. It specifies CASSSFRGGRLTEAFF.